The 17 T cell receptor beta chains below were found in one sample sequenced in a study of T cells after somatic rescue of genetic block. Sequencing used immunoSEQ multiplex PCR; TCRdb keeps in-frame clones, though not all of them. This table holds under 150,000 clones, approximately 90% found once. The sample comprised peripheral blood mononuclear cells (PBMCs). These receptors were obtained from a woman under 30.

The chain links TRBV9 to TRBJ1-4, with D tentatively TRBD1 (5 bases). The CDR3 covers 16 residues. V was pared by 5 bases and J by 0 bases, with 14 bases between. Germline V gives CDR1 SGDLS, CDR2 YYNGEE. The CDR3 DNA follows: TGTGCCAGCAGTCCCTGGGGCGGAGCAACTAATGAAAAACTGTTTTTT. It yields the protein CASSPWGGATNEKLFF.

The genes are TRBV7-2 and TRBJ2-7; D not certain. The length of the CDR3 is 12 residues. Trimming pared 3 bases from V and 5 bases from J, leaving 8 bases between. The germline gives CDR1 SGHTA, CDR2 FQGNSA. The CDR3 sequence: CASSLSDNEQYF. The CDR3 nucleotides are TGTGCCAGCAGCTTGAGCGACAACGAGCAGTACTTC.

CDR3 sequence: CASSPMRGGGYTF. CDR3 sequence (DNA): TGTGCCAGCAGCCCTATGAGAGGGGGCGGCTACACCTTC. The chain joins TRBV6-5 to TRBJ1-2, with 7 bases that match TRBD1. CDR1 and CDR2 (germline): MNHEY, SVGAGI. J was trimmed by 8 bases and V by 6 bases; bases with no gene match: 9. This CDR3 is 13 amino acids long.

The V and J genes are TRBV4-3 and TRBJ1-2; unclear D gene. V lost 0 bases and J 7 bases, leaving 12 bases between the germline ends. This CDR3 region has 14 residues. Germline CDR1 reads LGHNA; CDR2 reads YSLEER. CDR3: CASSQETPEGGYTF. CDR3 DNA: TGCGCCAGCAGCCAAGAAACCCCAGAGGGTGGCTACACCTTC.

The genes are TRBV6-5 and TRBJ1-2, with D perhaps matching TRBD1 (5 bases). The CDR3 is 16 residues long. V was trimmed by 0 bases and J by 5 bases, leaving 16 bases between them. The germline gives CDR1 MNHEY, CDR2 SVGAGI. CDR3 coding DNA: TGTGCCAGCAGTTACTCGACAGTATCACTCCCTTATGGCTACACCTTC. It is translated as CASSYSTVSLPYGYTF.

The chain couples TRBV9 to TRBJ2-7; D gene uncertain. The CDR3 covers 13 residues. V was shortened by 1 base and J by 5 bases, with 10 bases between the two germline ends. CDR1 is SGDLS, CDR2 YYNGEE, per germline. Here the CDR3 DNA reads TGTGCCAGCAGCGTAAACCCTGGGGACGAGCAGTACTTC. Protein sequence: CASSVNPGDEQYF. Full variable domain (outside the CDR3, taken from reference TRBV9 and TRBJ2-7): DSGVTQTPKHLITATGQRVTLRCSPRSGDLSVYWYQQSLDQGLQFLIQYYNGEERAKGNILERFSAQQFPDLHSELNLSSLELGDSALYFCASSVNPGDEQYFGPGTRLTVT.

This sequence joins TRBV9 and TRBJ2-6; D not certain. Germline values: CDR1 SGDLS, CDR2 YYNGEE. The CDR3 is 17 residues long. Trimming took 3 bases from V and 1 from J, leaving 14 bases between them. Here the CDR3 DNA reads TGTGCCAGCAGCGCAAATTCTCAAAGGTCTGGGGCCAACGTCCTGACTTTC. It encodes CASSANSQRSGANVLTF.

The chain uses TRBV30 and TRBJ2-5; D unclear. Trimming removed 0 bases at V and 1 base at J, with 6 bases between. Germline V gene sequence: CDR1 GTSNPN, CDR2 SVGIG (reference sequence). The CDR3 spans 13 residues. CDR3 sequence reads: CAWSVGSQETQYF. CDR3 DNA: TGTGCCTGGAGTGTTGGCAGCCAAGAGACCCAGTACTTC.

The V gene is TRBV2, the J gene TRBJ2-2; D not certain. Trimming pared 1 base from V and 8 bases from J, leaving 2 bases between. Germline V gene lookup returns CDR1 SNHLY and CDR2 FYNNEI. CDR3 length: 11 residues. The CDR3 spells CASSEGGELFF. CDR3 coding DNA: TGTGCCAGCAGTGAAGGGGGGGAGCTGTTTTTT.

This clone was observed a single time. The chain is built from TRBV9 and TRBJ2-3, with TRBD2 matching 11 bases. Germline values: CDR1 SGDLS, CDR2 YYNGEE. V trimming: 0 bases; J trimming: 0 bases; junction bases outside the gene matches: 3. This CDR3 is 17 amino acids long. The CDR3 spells CASSVVASGGSTDTQYF. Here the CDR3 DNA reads TGTGCCAGCAGCGTAGTGGCTAGCGGGGGGAGCACAGATACGCAGTATTTT.

CDR3 sequence: CASSLGQRTDTQYF. CDR3 nucleotide sequence: TGTGCCAGCAGCTTGGGACAGCGCACAGATACGCAGTATTTT. The V gene is TRBV7-2, the J gene TRBJ2-3, with 7 bases lining up with TRBD1. CDR1 SGHTA and CDR2 FQGNSA come from the germline V gene. CDR3 size: 14 residues. After removal of 3 bases from V and 1 base from J, the junction contained 1 base not matched to a gene.

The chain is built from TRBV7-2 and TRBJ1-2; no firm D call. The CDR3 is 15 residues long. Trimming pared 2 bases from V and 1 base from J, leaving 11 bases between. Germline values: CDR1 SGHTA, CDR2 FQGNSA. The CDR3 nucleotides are TGTGCCAGCAGCTTAAATCGTGCGGTTAACTATGGCTACACCTTC. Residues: CASSLNRAVNYGYTF.

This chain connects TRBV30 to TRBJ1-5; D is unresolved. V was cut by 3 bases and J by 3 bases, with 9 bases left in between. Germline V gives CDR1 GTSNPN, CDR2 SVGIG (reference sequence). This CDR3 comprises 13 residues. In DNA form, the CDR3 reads TGTGCCTGGAGGGGCGGTACCAATCAGCCCCAGCATTTT. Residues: CAWRGGTNQPQHF.

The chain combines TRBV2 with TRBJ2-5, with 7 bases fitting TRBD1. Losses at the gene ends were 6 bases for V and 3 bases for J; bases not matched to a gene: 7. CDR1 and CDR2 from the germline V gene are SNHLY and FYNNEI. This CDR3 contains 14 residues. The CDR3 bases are TGTGCCAGCAGCATACAGGGGTGGGAAGAGACCCAGTACTTC. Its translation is CASSIQGWEETQYF.

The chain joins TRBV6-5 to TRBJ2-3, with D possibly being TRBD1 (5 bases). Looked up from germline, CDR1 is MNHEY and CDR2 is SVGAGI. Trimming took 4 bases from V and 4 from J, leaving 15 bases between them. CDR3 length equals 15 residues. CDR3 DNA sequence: TGTGCCAGCAGTTCCCTAGGGGTAACCTCAGATACGCAGTATTTT. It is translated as CASSSLGVTSDTQYF.

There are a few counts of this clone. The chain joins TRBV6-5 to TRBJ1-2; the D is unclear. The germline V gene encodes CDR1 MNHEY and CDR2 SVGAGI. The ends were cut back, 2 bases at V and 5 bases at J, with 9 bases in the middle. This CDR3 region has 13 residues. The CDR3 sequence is CASSYTRKYGYTF. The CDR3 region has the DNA TGTGCCAGCAGTTACACCAGGAAGTATGGCTACACCTTC.

The CDR3: CASSPPYMEAFF. CDR3 DNA: TGTGCCAGCAGTCCACCTTATATGGAAGCTTTCTTT. The V and J genes are TRBV6-6 and TRBJ1-1; D not resolved. V was trimmed by 5 bases and J by 8 bases, leaving 12 bases between them. The CDR3 has 12 residues. Germline V gives CDR1 MNHNY, CDR2 SVGAGI (reference sequence).